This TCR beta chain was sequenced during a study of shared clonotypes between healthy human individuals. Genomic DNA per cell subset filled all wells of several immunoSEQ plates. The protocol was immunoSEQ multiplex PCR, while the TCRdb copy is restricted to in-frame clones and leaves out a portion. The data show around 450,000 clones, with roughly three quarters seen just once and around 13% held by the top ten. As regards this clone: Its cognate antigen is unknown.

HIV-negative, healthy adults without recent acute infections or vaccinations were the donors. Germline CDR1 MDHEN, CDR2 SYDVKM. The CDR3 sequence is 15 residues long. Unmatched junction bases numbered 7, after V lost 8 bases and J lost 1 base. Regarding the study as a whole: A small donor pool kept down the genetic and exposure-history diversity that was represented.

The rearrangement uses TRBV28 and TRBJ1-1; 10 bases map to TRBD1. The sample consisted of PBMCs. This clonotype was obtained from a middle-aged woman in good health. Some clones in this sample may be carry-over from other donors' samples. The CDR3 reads CASPPGQGGNTEAFF. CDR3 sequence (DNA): TGTGCCAGCCCTCCCGGACAGGGGGGGAACACTGAAGCTTTCTTT.